This entry concerns a single T cell receptor (beta chain). Its target is not known. From germline, CDR1 is MNHNY and CDR2 SVGAGI (reference sequence). The CDR3 is 15 amino acids. V was pared by 2 bases and J by 4 bases, with 14 bases between. The data were produced by immunoSEQ multiplex PCR, yet TCRdb's version contains in-frame clones alone and is incomplete. The table includes 34,000 or so clones, 93% detected once. These data originate in a study of T cells in localized non-small cell lung cancer. Broader study findings: Among the tissues sampled, uninvolved adjacent lung had the highest T cell clonality, above tumor. Heterogeneity cannot be ruled out, as sequencing used one tumor region only.

V usage is TRBV6-6 and J usage is TRBJ1-1; D call uncertain. The sample was peripheral blood, taken before any cancer treatment. This clonotype originated in a female donor of 60 years or more with stage I lung adenocarcinoma. DNA of the CDR3: TGTGCCAGCAGTTACGGTGGGATTACGGGCACTGAAGCTTTCTTT. This sequence encodes CASSYGGITGTEAFF.